One and the same sample provided the 19 T cell receptor beta chains below, sequenced in a study of cytomegalovirus exposure and HLA in healthy donors. The PCR contained 60 Vbeta and 13 Jbeta primers. Method: immunoSEQ multiplex PCR; TCRdb's copy keeps in-frame clones and lacks some. The sample lists about 200,000 clones, more than 70% occurring once. The sequenced material came from PBMCs. The receptor set was obtained from a man in his forties in good health and CMV-seropositive.

V is TRBV5-1 and J is TRBJ2-1, with 10 bases that match TRBD2. V was pared by 5 bases and J by 4 bases, with 9 bases of the junction left unmatched. This CDR3 has 16 amino acids. Looked up from germline, CDR1 is SGHRS and CDR2 is YFSETQ. The CDR3, as DNA: TGCGCCAGCAGTTCTCAAGCGGGAGGGCCGTACAATGAGCAGTTCTTC. Encoded protein: CASSSQAGGPYNEQFF.

The chain carries TRBV6-1 and TRBJ1-2; perhaps TRBD1 as D (5 bases). From germline, CDR1 is MNHNS and CDR2 SASEGT. This CDR3 region has 13 residues. Trimming took off 7 bases at V and 0 bases at J, with 9 bases between the two ends. CDR3: CASTLTANYGYTF. The DNA of the CDR3 is TGTGCCAGCACCTTGACAGCTAACTATGGCTACACCTTC.

This clone came up once. This CDR3 reads CASSPRFSNQPQHF. Here the CDR3 DNA reads TGTGCCAGCAGTCCCAGATTTAGCAATCAGCCCCAGCATTTT. The chain combines TRBV2 with TRBJ1-5; D gene unclear. Germline CDR1 is SNHLY and CDR2 is FYNNEI. The CDR3 extends over 14 amino acids. Trimming cost V 5 bases and J 0 bases, with 8 bases left between them.

As concerns this clone: One end of the junction fails to match germline, which may point to a read error. Different DNA sequences within this sample yield the same CDR3. This rearrangement joins TRBV6-5 to TRBJ2-2; TRBD2 matches at 7 bases. Germline lookup yields CDR1 MNHEY and CDR2 SVGAGI. CDR3 length equals 15 residues. CDR3 DNA sequence: TGTGCCAGCAGTTGGCGGGAGACGAACACCGGGGAGCTGTTTTTC. It yields the protein CASSWRETNTGELFF.

The chain has TRBV7-8 and TRBJ1-1; no clear D gene. CDR1 is SGHVS and CDR2 is FQNEAQ in the germline V gene. V was shortened by 2 bases and J by 7 bases, with 11 bases between the two germline ends. This CDR3 is built from 13 residues. The CDR3, as DNA: TGTGCCAGCAGCTTAATGAGAGAGGTTGAAGCTTTCTTT. Translated: CASSLMREVEAFF.

This chain uses TRBV11-2 with TRBJ2-7, with 11 bases lining up with TRBD2. The CDR3 is 15 amino acids. Unmatched junction bases numbered 5, after V lost 5 bases and J lost 2 bases. The germline gives CDR1 SGHAT, CDR2 FQNNGV. The CDR3, as DNA: TGTGCCAGCAGCCGCCCGACTAGCGGGACCTACGAGCAGTACTTC. It codes for CASSRPTSGTYEQYF.

The gene calls are TRBV2 and TRBJ2-5, with 12 bases that match TRBD1. With 5 bases clipped from V and 3 bases from J, the junction kept 4 bases outside the gene matches. The CDR3 runs 15 residues. Germline CDR1 and CDR2: SNHLY and FYNNEI. CDR3 loop: CASSTGTGGEETQYF. The CDR3 coding sequence is TGTGCCAGCAGTACCGGGACAGGGGGCGAAGAGACCCAGTACTTC.

The V gene is TRBV28, the J gene TRBJ1-1; maybe TRBD1 (6 bases). There are 14 residues in the CDR3. The germline gives CDR1 MDHEN, CDR2 SYDVKM. Trimming took 8 bases from V and 3 from J, leaving 16 bases between them. CDR3 DNA sequence: TGTGCCAGCTCCAAGTACAGGGTTGACACTGAAGCTTTCTTT. It encodes CASSKYRVDTEAFF. The whole variable domain, remainder taken from reference TRBV28 and TRBJ1-1, is DVKVTQSSRYLVKRTGEKVFLECVQDMDHENMFWYRQDPGLGLRLIYFSYDVKMKEKGDIPEGYSVSREKKERFSLILESASTNQTSMYLCASSKYRVDTEAFFGQGTRLTVV.

Notes on this clone: One junction end disagrees with the germline gene, perhaps due to a read error. The genes are TRBV7-3 and TRBJ2-3; D remains unclear. Germline-derived CDR1 and CDR2 are SGHTA and FQGTGA. There are 13 residues in the CDR3. This chain's CDR3 is CASSLTVTDAQYF. The CDR3 DNA is TGTGCCAGCAGCTTAACCGTTACAGATGCGCAGTATTTT. The full variable domain, completed using reference TRBV7-3 and TRBJ2-3, is GAGVSQTPSNKVTEKGKYVELRCDPISGHTALYWYRQSLGQGPEFLIYFQGTGAADDSGLPNDRFFAVRPEGSVSTLKIQRTERGDSAVYLCASSLTVTDAQYFGPGTRLTVL.

The chain recombines TRBV5-1 with TRBJ2-3, with 11 bases matching TRBD2. The CDR3 consists of 15 residues. The germline V gene encodes CDR1 SGHRS and CDR2 YFSETQ. V dropped 4 bases and J dropped 1; count of bases not matched to a gene: 2. The CDR3 loop reads CASSAGLAGTDTQYF. Written as DNA, the CDR3 is TGCGCCAGCAGCGCGGGACTAGCGGGCACAGATACGCAGTATTTT.

The chain links TRBV27 to TRBJ1-5, with 9 bases lining up with TRBD1. The CDR3 extends over 17 amino acids. V shed 5 bases, J shed 0 bases, and the junction held 8 bases outside the gene matches. Germline values: CDR1 MNHEY, CDR2 SMNVEV (reference sequence). The CDR3 is CASSPGQGTYSNQPQHF. CDR3 DNA: TGTGCCAGCAGTCCCGGACAGGGGACGTATAGCAATCAGCCCCAGCATTTT.

The V and J genes are TRBV28 and TRBJ1-1; D remains unclear. V shed 4 bases and J shed 5 bases, with 5 bases lying between them. The germline gives CDR1 MDHEN, CDR2 SYDVKM. The CDR3 is 11 amino acids. As DNA, the CDR3 is TGTGCCAGCAGTTATGAGACTGAAGCTTTCTTT. Encoded protein: CASSYETEAFF.

This clone was recorded a few times. This chain joins TRBV28 and TRBJ1-1, with D perhaps TRBD1 (5 bases). The germline gives CDR1 MDHEN, CDR2 SYDVKM. The CDR3 runs 14 residues. V was pared by 6 bases and J by 9 bases, with 20 bases between. Written as DNA, the CDR3 is TGTGCCAGCAGCACTACCTCTTATGACAGAAAAGCTTTCTTT. Its protein is CASSTTSYDRKAFF.

The V and J genes are TRBV7-7 and TRBJ2-7; D remains unclear. Germline CDR1 and CDR2: SSHAT and FNYEAQ (reference sequence). Trimming shortened V by 3 bases and J by 6 bases, and 12 bases separated the two germline ends. There are 13 residues in the CDR3. The CDR3 DNA reads as TGTGCCAGCAGCTTCCAAGGTTCGGGCGAGCAGTACTTC. Its protein product is CASSFQGSGEQYF.

The rearrangement links TRBV6-1 to TRBJ1-2, with D unclear. Per germline, CDR1 MNHNS and CDR2 SASEGT. V gave up 6 bases and J gave up 5 bases, with 16 bases separating them. The CDR3 is made up of 14 amino acids. This CDR3 is CASRPYGEFYGYTF. The CDR3, as DNA: TGTGCCAGCAGACCGTATGGAGAATTTTATGGCTACACCTTC.

This chain uses TRBV6-1 with TRBJ2-3, with D perhaps TRBD2 (5 bases). Trimming shortened V by 6 bases and J by 3 bases, and 16 bases separated the two germline ends. The CDR3 spans 15 residues. Germline CDR1 reads MNHNS; CDR2 reads SASEGT. The CDR3 DNA sequence: TGTGCCAGCAGGACGGACGGGGTTCGGACAGATACGCAGTATTTT. Translated: CASRTDGVRTDTQYF.

The chain combines TRBV6-6 with TRBJ2-5; D might be TRBD1 (5 bases). The end of the DNA aligns better with TRBJ2-7, so the J call may be wrong. Per the germline V gene, CDR1 is MNHNY and CDR2 is SVGAGI (reference sequence). CDR3 length: 14 amino acids. As DNA, the CDR3 is TGTGCCAGCATCACAGGCGGCATCCCCTACGAGCAGTACTTC. Protein: CASITGGIPYEQYF.

V and J are TRBV19 and TRBJ2-2, with D possibly TRBD2 on 5 matching bases. CDR3 length: 14 residues. The V gene lost 11 bases and the J gene lost 6 bases, with 19 bases spanning the gap. Germline V gives CDR1 LNHDA, CDR2 SQIVND (reference sequence). CDR3 DNA sequence: TGTGCCGTCGAGCGGTTAGGAGTAGCCGGGGAGCTGTTTTTT. This gives the protein CAVERLGVAGELFF.

This chain uses TRBV5-4 with TRBJ2-1; D may be TRBD2 (5 bases). CDR3 length: 14 amino acids. The V end was cut by 0 bases, the J end by 8 bases, with 12 bases between. Looked up from germline, CDR1 is SGHNT and CDR2 is YYREEE (reference sequence). The CDR3 DNA sequence: TGTGCCAGCAGCTTGGAAGCCTCGAGGGATGAGCAGTTCTTC. This translates into CASSLEASRDEQFF.